The rows below give T cell receptor beta chains drawn from one sample of a study of blood T cell repertoires in COVID-19. Using immunoSEQ multiplex PCR, the repertoire was profiled, and TCRdb retains in-frame clones only, with some absent. The data contain 200,000 or so clones, around 80% of them seen just once; the ten biggest clones take up over 9.5%. Source material: peripheral blood. Receptors originate from a woman aged 80 or over with COVID-19, enrolled during active disease. Each CDR3 is given with its conserved first and last residue. Fields, in order: D gene, clone size, J gene, V gene, CDR3 protein, CDR3 DNA. The D gene is left open where the match is weak. Rows may omit the clone size; those that give it use once, few, many or a size class.

D gene: TRBD1; clone size: -; J gene: TRBJ1-3; V gene: TRBV6-2/TRBV6-3; CDR3 protein: CASSFSGTGLRSSGNTIYF; CDR3 DNA: TGTGCCAGCAGTTTTTCCGGGACAGGGTTACGAAGCTCTGGAAACACCATATATTTT
D gene: TRBD1; clone size: -; J gene: TRBJ1-2; V gene: TRBV9; CDR3 protein: CASSLETGGRGGYTF; CDR3 DNA: TGTGCCAGCAGCCTCGAGACAGGGGGCCGTGGTGGCTACACCTTC
D gene: TRBD1; clone size: -; J gene: TRBJ1-1; V gene: TRBV29-1; CDR3 protein: CSTEGDRENTEAFF; CDR3 DNA: TGCAGCACTGAAGGGGACAGGGAGAACACTGAAGCTTTCTTT
D gene: TRBD1; clone size: -; J gene: TRBJ1-1; V gene: TRBV5-1; CDR3 protein: CASSPLTGDTEAFF; CDR3 DNA: TGCGCCAGCAGTCCATTGACAGGGGACACTGAAGCTTTCTTT
D gene: TRBD1; clone size: -; J gene: TRBJ2-3; V gene: TRBV3-1/TRBV3-2; CDR3 protein: CASSQDKDEAGTGGIRTSTDTQYF; CDR3 DNA: TGTGCCAGCAGCCAAGATAAAGATGAAGCCGGGACAGGGGGAATACGTACGAGCACAGATACGCAGTATTTT
D gene: TRBD1; clone size: -; J gene: TRBJ2-3; V gene: TRBV4-1; CDR3 protein: CASSQVPGQGVSLSTQYF; CDR3 DNA: TGCGCCAGCAGCCAAGTACCGGGACAGGGGGTTTCCCTGAGCACGCAGTATTTT
D gene: -; clone size: -; J gene: TRBJ2-3; V gene: TRBV7-2; CDR3 protein: CASSGGETDTQYF; CDR3 DNA: TGTGCCAGCAGCGGGGGCGAGACAGATACGCAGTATTTT
D gene: -; clone size: -; J gene: TRBJ2-3; V gene: TRBV27; CDR3 protein: CASSSGTFSTDTQYF; CDR3 DNA: TGTGCCAGCAGTTCCGGGACATTTAGCACAGATACGCAGTATTTT
D gene: -; clone size: -; J gene: TRBJ1-1; V gene: TRBV11-2; CDR3 protein: CASSPRQAVNTEAFF; CDR3 DNA: TGTGCCAGCAGTCCACGACAGGCCGTGAACACTGAAGCTTTCTTT
D gene: TRBD1; clone size: -; J gene: TRBJ1-4; V gene: TRBV5-6; CDR3 protein: CASSSRGTGGEKLFF; CDR3 DNA: TGTGCCAGCAGCTCGCGTGGGACAGGGGGTGAAAAACTGTTTTTT
D gene: -; clone size: -; J gene: TRBJ2-7; V gene: TRBV25-1; CDR3 protein: CASSGQVAYEQYF; CDR3 DNA: TGTGCCAGCAGTGGACAGGTGGCCTACGAGCAGTACTTC
D gene: -; clone size: -; J gene: TRBJ2-2; V gene: TRBV11-1; CDR3 protein: CASSLLAIGELFF; CDR3 DNA: TGTGCCAGCAGCCTCCTAGCAATCGGGGAGCTGTTTTTT
D gene: TRBD2; clone size: -; J gene: TRBJ2-7; V gene: TRBV5-1; CDR3 protein: CASRLGLAGTYEQYF; CDR3 DNA: TGCGCCAGCAGACTGGGACTAGCGGGAACCTACGAGCAGTACTTC
D gene: -; clone size: few; J gene: TRBJ1-1; V gene: TRBV28; CDR3 protein: CASSPGTRTEAFF; CDR3 DNA: TGTGCCAGCAGCCCCGGGACAAGGACTGAAGCTTTCTTT